One sample yielded the 19 T cell receptor beta chains listed below, sequenced in a study of memory CD4+ T cells and cytomegalovirus serostatus. Measured with immunoSEQ multiplex PCR; TCRdb has only the in-frame clones, and not every one. The sample consists of 35,000 to 45,000 clones, about 79% of them appearing once. The sort gate was single viable CD3+CD4+CD8-CD45RO+ cells for memory CD4+ T cells. Material: memory CD4+ T cells from blood. These receptors came from an adult in good health and CMV-seronegative.

This chain links TRBV10-3 with TRBJ2-7; the match to TRBD2 covers 7 bases. Germline trimming cut 6 bases from V and 0 bases from J; bases unmatched to any gene: 8. Germline lookup yields CDR1 ENHRY and CDR2 SYGVKD. The CDR3 is 15 residues long. Written as DNA, the CDR3 is TGTGCCATCAGGAGCGGGACTGCGAGCTCCTACGAGCAGTACTTC. Its protein product is CAIRSGTASSYEQYF.

This chain uses TRBV2 with TRBJ1-1, with 7 positions matching TRBD1. The CDR3 length is 14 residues. V was clipped by 6 bases and J by 8 bases; unmatched bases: 12. Per the germline V gene, CDR1 is SNHLY and CDR2 is FYNNEI. The CDR3 sequence is CASSYGTEREEAFF. CDR3 bases: TGTGCCAGCAGCTATGGGACAGAAAGGGAGGAAGCTTTCTTT.

The chain recombines TRBV18 with TRBJ2-5; the D is unclear. The CDR3 length is 14 residues. Germline V CDR1 and CDR2: KGHSH, LQKENI. The V gene lost 1 base and the J gene lost 1 base, with 7 bases spanning the gap. This chain's CDR3 is CASSPRTSQETQYF. CDR3 DNA sequence: TGTGCCAGCTCACCACGGACCTCCCAAGAGACCCAGTACTTC. Variable domain in full (rest from reference TRBV18 and TRBJ2-5): NAGVMQNPRHLVRRRGQEARLRCSPMKGHSHVYWYRQLPEEGLKFMVYLQKENIIDESGMPKERFSAEFPKEGPSILRIQQVVRGDSAAYFCASSPRTSQETQYFGPGTRLLVL.

The chain joins TRBV6-1 to TRBJ1-1, with D possibly being TRBD1 (6 bases). The CDR3 spans 13 residues. CDR1 and CDR2 from the germline V gene are MNHNS and SASEGT. Trimming removed 1 base at V and 9 bases at J, with 12 bases between. In nucleotides, the CDR3 is TGTGCCAGCAGTGAAGGGGGGCGGCCCAAAGCTTTCTTT. Protein sequence: CASSEGGRPKAFF.

The CDR3 loop reads CASSGYSGELFF. CDR3 coding DNA: TGTGCCAGCAGTGGATATAGCGGGGAGCTGTTTTTT. This chain links TRBV25-1 with TRBJ2-2; D is undetermined. This CDR3 has 12 amino acids. The V end was cut by 4 bases, the J end by 7 bases, with 7 bases between. Per the germline V gene, CDR1 is MGHDK and CDR2 is SYGVNS.

This sequence joins TRBV30 and TRBJ2-7; TRBD1 matches 7 bases. This CDR3 spans 15 amino acids. The J segment lost 4 bases and the V segment lost 0 bases, leaving 9 bases of the junction unmatched. Germline CDR1 is GTSNPN and CDR2 is SVGIG (reference sequence). The CDR3 here is CAWSVVGDRAYEQYF. In DNA form, the CDR3 reads TGTGCCTGGAGTGTGGTTGGTGACAGGGCGTACGAGCAGTACTTC.

This clone was seen just once. The rearrangement joins TRBV4-2 to TRBJ2-3; TRBD1 matches at 7 bases. The V and J ends lost 0 bases and 11 bases, in that order; junction bases with no gene match: 2. The CDR3 extends over 12 amino acids. The germline CDR1 and CDR2 sequences are LGHNA and YNFKEQ. The DNA of the CDR3 is TGTGCCAGCAGCCAAGAGGCAGGGGGGCAGTATTTT. This codes for CASSQEAGGQYF.

The chain couples TRBV4-2 to TRBJ1-2; the D is unclear. Germline assignment: CDR1 LGHNA and CDR2 YNFKEQ. The CDR3 is 12 residues long. The V gene lost 2 bases and the J gene lost 12 bases, with 13 bases spanning the gap. CDR3 coding DNA: TGTGCCAGCAGCCAAAACCCGATGATCCACACCTTC. The encoded protein is CASSQNPMIHTF.

This chain uses TRBV7-2 with TRBJ1-1; the match to TRBD1 covers 10 bases. Germline V gives CDR1 SGHTA, CDR2 FQGNSA. V lost 3 bases, J lost 5 bases, and 9 bases stayed unmatched. CDR3 length: 16 amino acids. CDR3 in DNA: TGTGCCAGCAGCTTGGAACGACAGGGGGCTGGGACTGAAGCTTTCTTT. Residues: CASSLERQGAGTEAFF. The entire variable domain, with the rest obtained from reference TRBV7-2 and TRBJ1-1, is as follows: GAGVSQSPSNKVTEKGKDVELRCDPISGHTALYWYRQSLGQGLEFLIYFQGNSAPDKSGLPSDRFSAERTGGSVSTLTIQRTQQEDSAVYLCASSLERQGAGTEAFFGQGTRLTVV.

The rearrangement uses TRBV7-2 and TRBJ2-7; 7 nucleotides match TRBD2. Germline loops: CDR1 SGHTA, CDR2 FQGNSA. V shed 3 bases, J shed 7 bases, and the junction held 9 bases outside the gene matches. The CDR3 is made up of 14 amino acids. The CDR3 sequence is CASSFVAGPEEQYF. The CDR3 DNA follows: TGTGCCAGCAGCTTCGTAGCGGGTCCCGAAGAGCAGTACTTC.

The rearrangement uses TRBV18 and TRBJ1-1; D unclear. The CDR3 has 15 residues. CDR1 and CDR2 (germline): KGHSH, LQKENI. V lost 0 bases, J lost 1 base, and 9 bases lay in between. CDR3 coding DNA: TGTGCCAGCTCACCACCTGGCCGGAGGAACACTGAAGCTTTCTTT. Translated, it gives CASSPPGRRNTEAFF.

The chain employs TRBV5-6 and TRBJ2-3; 9 bases map to TRBD2. V lost 0 bases to trimming and J lost 7 bases; unmatched junction nucleotides: 9. The length of the CDR3 is 16 residues. The germline CDR1 and CDR2 sequences are SGHDT and YYEEEE. CDR3 nucleotide sequence: TGTGCCAGCAGCTTGGATACTAGCGGGTTAAGGAATACGCAGTATTTT. Its protein product is CASSLDTSGLRNTQYF.

There are a few counts of this clone. The V and J genes are TRBV4-2 and TRBJ2-3; D is perhaps TRBD2 (5 bases). This CDR3 is built from 15 residues. Germline assignment: CDR1 LGHNA and CDR2 YNFKEQ. The V gene lost 1 base and the J gene lost 2 bases, with 10 bases spanning the gap. This CDR3 is CASSQVAGLTDTQYF. CDR3 DNA sequence: TGTGCCAGCAGCCAAGTCGCGGGCCTCACAGATACGCAGTATTTT.

The chain joins TRBV6-1 to TRBJ1-1; the match to TRBD1 covers 7 bases. This CDR3 is built from 12 residues. Germline loops: CDR1 MNHNS, CDR2 SASEGT. J was trimmed by 5 bases and V by 8 bases; bases with no gene match: 5. The CDR3 DNA reads as TGTGCCAGCGAACAGGGGAGGACTGAAGCTTTCTTT. This gives the protein CASEQGRTEAFF.

This sequence joins TRBV6-1 and TRBJ2-4; D remains ambiguous. Germline V CDR1 and CDR2: MNHNS, SASEGT. V gave up 8 bases and J gave up 9 bases, with 11 bases separating them. The CDR3 loop spans 11 amino acids. CDR3 nucleotide sequence: TGTGCCAGCGGCCCCATAGGCATTCAGTACTTC. It is translated as CASGPIGIQYF.

Regarding this clone: An end of the junction differs from the germline gene, which may be a read error. Additional DNA sequences in this sample encode the identical CDR3. The chain carries TRBV7-9 and TRBJ1-5, with 10 bases lining up with TRBD1. Germline lookup yields CDR1 SEHNR and CDR2 FQNEAQ (reference sequence). CDR3 length equals 16 residues. The CDR3 protein is CASSFGWDRGNQPQHF. Written as DNA, the CDR3 is TGTGCCAGCAGCTTTGGGTGGGACAGGGGCAATCAGCCTCAGCATTTT.

This clone turned up a few times. V and J are TRBV7-6 and TRBJ2-5, with a possible D match to TRBD2 (6 bases). Trimming took off 7 bases at V and 1 base at J, with 10 bases between the two ends. The CDR3 runs to 13 residues. The germline CDR1 and CDR2 sequences are SGHVS and FNYEAQ. CDR3 sequence (DNA): TGTGCCAGCACCGGACTACTCCAAGAGACCCAGTACTTC. Translating it yields CASTGLLQETQYF.

The J gene is TRBJ2-2, the V gene TRBV5-1; 12 bases match TRBD2. CDR3 length: 17 residues. From germline, CDR1 is SGHRS and CDR2 YFSETQ. With V trimmed by 4 bases and J by 6 bases, 10 bases remained unmatched. For the CDR3, the DNA is TGCGCCAGCAGCGATCAGACTAGCGGGAGCGGGTCCGGGGAGCTGTTTTTT. Protein product: CASSDQTSGSGSGELFF. Supplemented by reference TRBV5-1 and TRBJ2-2, the full variable domain reads KAGVTQTPRYLIKTRGQQVTLSCSPISGHRSVSWYQQTPGQGLQFLFEYFSETQRNKGNFPGRFSGRQFSNSRSEMNVSTLELGDSALYLCASSDQTSGSGSGELFFGEGSRLTVL.

The V call is TRBV7-9, the J call TRBJ1-2; no definite D call. Germline values: CDR1 SEHNR, CDR2 FQNEAQ (reference sequence). Between the trimmed V and J ends, which lost 1 base and 9 bases, there was a span of 12 bases. This CDR3 comprises 13 residues. This CDR3 is CASSLEVLRSYTF. CDR3 DNA: TGTGCCAGCAGCTTAGAAGTACTCAGAAGCTACACCTTC.